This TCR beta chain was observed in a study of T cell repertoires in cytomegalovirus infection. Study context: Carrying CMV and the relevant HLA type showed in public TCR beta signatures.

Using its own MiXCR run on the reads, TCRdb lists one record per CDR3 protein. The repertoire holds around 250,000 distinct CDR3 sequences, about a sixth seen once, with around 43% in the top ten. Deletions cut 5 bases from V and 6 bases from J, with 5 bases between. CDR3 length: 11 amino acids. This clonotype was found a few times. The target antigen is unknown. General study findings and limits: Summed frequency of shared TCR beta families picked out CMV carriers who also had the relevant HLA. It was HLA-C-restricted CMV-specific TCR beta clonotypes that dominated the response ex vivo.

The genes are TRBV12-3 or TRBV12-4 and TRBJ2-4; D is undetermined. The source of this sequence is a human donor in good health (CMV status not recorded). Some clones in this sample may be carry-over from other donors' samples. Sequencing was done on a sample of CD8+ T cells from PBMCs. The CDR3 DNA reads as TGTGCCAGCAGTCGGCTAAACATTCAGTACTTC. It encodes CASSRLNIQYF.